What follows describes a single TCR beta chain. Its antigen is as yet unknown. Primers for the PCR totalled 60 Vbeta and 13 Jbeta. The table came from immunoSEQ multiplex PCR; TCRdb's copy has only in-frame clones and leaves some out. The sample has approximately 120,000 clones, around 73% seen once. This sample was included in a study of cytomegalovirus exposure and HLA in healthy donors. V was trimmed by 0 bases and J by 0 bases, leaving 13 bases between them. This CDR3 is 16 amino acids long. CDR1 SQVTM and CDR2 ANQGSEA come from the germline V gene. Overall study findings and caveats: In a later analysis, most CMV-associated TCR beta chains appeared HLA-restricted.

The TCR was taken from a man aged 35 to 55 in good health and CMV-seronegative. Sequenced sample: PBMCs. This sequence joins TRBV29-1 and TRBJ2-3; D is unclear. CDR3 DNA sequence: TGCAGCGTTGAAGATCGGTACAGATCTAGCACAGATACGCAGTATTTT. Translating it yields CSVEDRYRSSTDTQYF.